This paragraph covers one TCR beta chain sequence. Other DNA sequences in the sample encode the same CDR3. This record belongs to a study of blood T cell repertoires in COVID-19. Whole-study context: Samples of COVID-19 (acute and convalescent) were obtained from the United States, Italy and Spain. Sample material is recorded as cDNA or gDNA derived from T cells, B-cell-depleted T cells, or PBMCs.

The method was immunoSEQ multiplex PCR; TCRdb's version includes in-frame clones alone and lacks a portion of them. The profile shows some 210,000 clones, around 80% of them singletons. Losses at the gene ends were 8 bases for V and 0 bases for J; bases not matched to a gene: 1. Germline V CDR1 and CDR2: MNHEY, SMNVEV (reference sequence). The CDR3 loop spans 12 amino acids. The sequence came from a woman aged 35 to 49 with acute or convalescent COVID-19. The material sequenced was peripheral blood. The V call is TRBV27, the J call TRBJ2-7, with 7 bases fitting TRBD2. CDR3 nucleotide sequence: TGTGCCAGCCGGGGGGTCTCCTACGAGCAGTACTTC. It specifies CASRGVSYEQYF.